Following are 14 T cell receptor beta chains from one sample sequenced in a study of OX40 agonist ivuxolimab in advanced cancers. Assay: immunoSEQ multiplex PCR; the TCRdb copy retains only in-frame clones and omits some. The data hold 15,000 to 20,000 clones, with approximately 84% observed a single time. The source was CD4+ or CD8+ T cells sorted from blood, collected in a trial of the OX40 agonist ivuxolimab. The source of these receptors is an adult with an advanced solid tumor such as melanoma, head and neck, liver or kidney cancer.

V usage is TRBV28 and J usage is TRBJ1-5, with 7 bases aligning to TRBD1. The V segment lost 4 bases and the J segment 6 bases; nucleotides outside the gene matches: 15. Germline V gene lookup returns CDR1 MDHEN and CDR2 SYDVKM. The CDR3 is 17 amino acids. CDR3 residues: CASSSSFRGRSGQPQHF. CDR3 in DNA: TGTGCCAGCAGTTCGTCCTTTAGGGGGCGCAGTGGTCAGCCCCAGCATTTT.

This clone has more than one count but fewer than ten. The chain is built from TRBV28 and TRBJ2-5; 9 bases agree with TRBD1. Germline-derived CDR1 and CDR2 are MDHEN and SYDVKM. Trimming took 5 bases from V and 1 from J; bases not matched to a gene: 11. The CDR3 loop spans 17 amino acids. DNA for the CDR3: TGTGCCAGCAGTGCCCCCCGGGGGACAGGGACCCAAGAGACCCAGTACTTC. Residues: CASSAPRGTGTQETQYF.

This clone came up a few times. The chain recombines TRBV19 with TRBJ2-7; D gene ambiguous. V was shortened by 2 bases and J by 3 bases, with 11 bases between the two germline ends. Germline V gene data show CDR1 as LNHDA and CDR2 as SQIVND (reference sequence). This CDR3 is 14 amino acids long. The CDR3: CASSIRPVGYEQYF. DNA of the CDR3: TGTGCCAGTAGTATACGACCCGTCGGCTACGAGCAGTACTTC.

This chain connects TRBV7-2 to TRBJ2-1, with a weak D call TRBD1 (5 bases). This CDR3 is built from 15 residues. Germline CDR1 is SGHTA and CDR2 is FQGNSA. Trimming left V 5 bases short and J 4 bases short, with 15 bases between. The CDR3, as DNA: TGTGCCAGCAGCCAAGGGGCAGCTTCATACAATGAGCAGTTCTTC. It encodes CASSQGAASYNEQFF.

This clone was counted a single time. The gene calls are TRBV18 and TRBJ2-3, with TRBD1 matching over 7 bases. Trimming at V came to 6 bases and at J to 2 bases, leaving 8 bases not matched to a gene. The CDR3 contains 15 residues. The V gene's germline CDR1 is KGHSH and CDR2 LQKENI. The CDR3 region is CASSSGTVYTDTQYF. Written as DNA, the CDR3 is TGTGCCAGCTCCTCAGGGACAGTATACACAGATACGCAGTATTTT. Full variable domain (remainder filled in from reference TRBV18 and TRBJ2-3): NAGVMQNPRHLVRRRGQEARLRCSPMKGHSHVYWYRQLPEEGLKFMVYLQKENIIDESGMPKERFSAEFPKEGPSILRIQQVVRGDSAAYFCASSSGTVYTDTQYFGPGTRLTVL.

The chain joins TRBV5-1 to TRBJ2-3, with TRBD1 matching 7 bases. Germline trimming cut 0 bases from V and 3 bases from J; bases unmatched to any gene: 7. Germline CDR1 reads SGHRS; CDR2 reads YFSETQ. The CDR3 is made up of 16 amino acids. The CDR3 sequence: CASSLDDRAGTDTQYF. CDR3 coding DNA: TGCGCCAGCAGCTTGGACGACAGGGCGGGTACAGATACGCAGTATTTT.

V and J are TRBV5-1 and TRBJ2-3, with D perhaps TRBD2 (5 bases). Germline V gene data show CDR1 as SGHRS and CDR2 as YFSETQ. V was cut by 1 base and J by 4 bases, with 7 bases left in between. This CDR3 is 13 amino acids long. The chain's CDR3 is CASSLTRADTQYF. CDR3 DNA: TGCGCCAGCAGCTTGACTAGAGCAGATACGCAGTATTTT.

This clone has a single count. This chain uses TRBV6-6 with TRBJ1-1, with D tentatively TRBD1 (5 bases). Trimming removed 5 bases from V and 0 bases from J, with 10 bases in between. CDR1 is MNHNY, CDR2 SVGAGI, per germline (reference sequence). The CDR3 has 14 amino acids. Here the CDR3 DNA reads TGTGCCAGCAGTCAGAGACAGCTGAACACTGAAGCTTTCTTT. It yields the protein CASSQRQLNTEAFF.

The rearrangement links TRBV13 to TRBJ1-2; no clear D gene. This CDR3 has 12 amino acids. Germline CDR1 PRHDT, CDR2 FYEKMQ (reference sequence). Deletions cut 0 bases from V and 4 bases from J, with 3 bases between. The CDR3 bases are TGTGCCAGCAGCTTAGGACCCTATGGCTACACCTTC. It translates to CASSLGPYGYTF.

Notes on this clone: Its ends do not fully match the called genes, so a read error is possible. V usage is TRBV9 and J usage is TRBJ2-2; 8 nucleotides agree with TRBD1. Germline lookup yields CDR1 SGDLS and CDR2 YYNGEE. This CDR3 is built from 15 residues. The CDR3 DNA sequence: TGTGCCAGCAGGGTAGGACAGGGACCCGCCGGGGAGCTGTTTTTT. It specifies CASRVGQGPAGELFF.

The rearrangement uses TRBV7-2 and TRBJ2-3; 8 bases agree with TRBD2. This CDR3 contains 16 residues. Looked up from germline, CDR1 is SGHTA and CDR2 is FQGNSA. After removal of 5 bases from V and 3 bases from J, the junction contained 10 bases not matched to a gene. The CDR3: CASSLTPGLVTDTQYF. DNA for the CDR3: TGTGCCAGCAGCCTTACCCCGGGACTAGTAACAGATACGCAGTATTTT.

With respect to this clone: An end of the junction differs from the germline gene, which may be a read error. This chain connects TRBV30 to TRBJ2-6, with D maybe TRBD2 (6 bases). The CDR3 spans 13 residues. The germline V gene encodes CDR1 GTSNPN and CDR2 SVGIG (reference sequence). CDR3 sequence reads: CAWTSGGVNVLTF. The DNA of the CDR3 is TGTGCCTGGACTAGTGGAGGGGTCAACGTCCTGACTTTC. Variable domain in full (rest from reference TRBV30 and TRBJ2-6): SQTIHQWPATLVQPVGSPLSLECTVEGTSNPNLYWYRQAAGRGLQLLFYSVGIGQISSEVPQNLSASRPQDRQFILSSKKLLLSDSGFYLCAWTSGGVNVLTFGAGSRLTVL.

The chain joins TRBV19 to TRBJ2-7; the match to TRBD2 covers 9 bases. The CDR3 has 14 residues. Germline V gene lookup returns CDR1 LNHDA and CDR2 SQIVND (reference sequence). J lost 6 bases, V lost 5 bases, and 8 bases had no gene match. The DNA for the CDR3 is TGTGCCAGTAGTGCCCCGGGACTAGCTTCCGAGCAGTACTTC. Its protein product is CASSAPGLASEQYF.

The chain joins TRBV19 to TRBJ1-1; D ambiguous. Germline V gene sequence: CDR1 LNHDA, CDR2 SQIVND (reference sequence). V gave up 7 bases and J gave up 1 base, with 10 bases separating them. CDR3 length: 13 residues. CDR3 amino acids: CASKGDGNTEAFF. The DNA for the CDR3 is TGTGCCAGTAAGGGAGACGGGAACACTGAAGCTTTCTTT.